The 7 T cell receptor beta chains presented below share a single source sample, sequenced in a study of blood T cell repertoires in COVID-19. Sequencing was performed with immunoSEQ multiplex PCR; in TCRdb, only in-frame clones are kept and a portion is missing. The data hold about 90,000 clones, with more than 80% observed a single time. Material for sequencing was peripheral blood. The receptors stem from a woman aged 70-85 years with acute or convalescent COVID-19.

A few counts support this clone. The chain carries TRBV7-6 and TRBJ1-1; D possibly corresponds to TRBD1 (5 bases). This CDR3 has 13 amino acids. From germline, CDR1 is SGHVS and CDR2 FNYEAQ. Between the trimmed V and J ends, which lost 4 bases and 3 bases, there was a span of 9 bases. Written as DNA, the CDR3 is TGTGCCAGCAGCTCCAGGGAACACACTGAAGCTTTCTTT. Its protein is CASSSREHTEAFF. The complete variable domain, with remaining parts taken from reference TRBV7-6 and TRBJ1-1, reads GAGVSQSPRYKVTKRGQDVALRCDPISGHVSLYWYRQALGQGPEFLTYFNYEAQQDKSGLPNDRFSAERPEGSISTLTIQRTEQRDSAMYRCASSSREHTEAFFGQGTRLTVV.

There are a few counts of this clone. The V and J genes are TRBV29-1 and TRBJ1-1, with D maybe TRBD1 (5 bases). Germline assignment: CDR1 SQVTM and CDR2 ANQGSEA. CDR3 length: 14 amino acids. V lost 5 bases to trimming and J lost 0 bases, with 13 bases between them. The CDR3 sequence: CSVMRQSMNTEAFF. The CDR3 DNA reads TGCAGCGTTATGCGACAGAGCATGAACACTGAAGCTTTCTTT.

The chain uses TRBV12-3 or TRBV12-4 and TRBJ2-7, with 7 positions matching TRBD1. The CDR3 spans 13 residues. V shed 4 bases, J shed 4 bases, and the junction held 4 bases outside the gene matches. In nucleotides, the CDR3 is TGTGCCAGCAGTTCCTACAGGGGATACGAGCAGTACTTC. Translating it yields CASSSYRGYEQYF.

The chain is built from TRBV4-2 and TRBJ1-2; D is unresolved. V lost 0 bases to trimming and J lost 4 bases, with 12 bases between them. The CDR3 covers 15 residues. Germline V gene lookup returns CDR1 LGHNA and CDR2 YNFKEQ. The CDR3 sequence: CASSQERVGIYGYTF. For the CDR3, the DNA is TGTGCCAGCAGCCAAGAGAGGGTTGGTATCTATGGCTACACCTTC.

The rearrangement uses TRBV11-2 and TRBJ1-5; D uncertain. The CDR3 loop spans 13 amino acids. Germline V lookup: CDR1 SGHAT, CDR2 FQNNGV. V lost 1 base to trimming and J lost 4 bases, with 5 bases between them. CDR3 nucleotides: TGTGCCAGCAGCTTAGCTGCGAATCAGCCCCAGCATTTT. This encodes CASSLAANQPQHF.

The chain uses TRBV2 and TRBJ2-2, with D perhaps TRBD2 (5 bases). The CDR3 covers 14 residues. Trimming shortened V by 5 bases and J by 5 bases, and 12 bases separated the two germline ends. Per germline, CDR1 SNHLY and CDR2 FYNNEI. The DNA for the CDR3 is TGTGCCAGCAGTCCGACACTAGGGACCGGGGAGCTGTTTTTT. It codes for CASSPTLGTGELFF.

The chain links TRBV6-9 to TRBJ2-7, with TRBD1 matching over 9 bases. Trimming took 8 bases from V and 1 from J; bases not matched to a gene: 9. Per germline, CDR1 MNHGY and CDR2 SVAAGI. The CDR3 sequence is 15 residues long. CDR3 loop: CASPRGGTGSYEQYF. The CDR3 DNA reads as TGTGCCAGCCCTCGGGGAGGGACAGGGTCCTACGAGCAGTACTTC.